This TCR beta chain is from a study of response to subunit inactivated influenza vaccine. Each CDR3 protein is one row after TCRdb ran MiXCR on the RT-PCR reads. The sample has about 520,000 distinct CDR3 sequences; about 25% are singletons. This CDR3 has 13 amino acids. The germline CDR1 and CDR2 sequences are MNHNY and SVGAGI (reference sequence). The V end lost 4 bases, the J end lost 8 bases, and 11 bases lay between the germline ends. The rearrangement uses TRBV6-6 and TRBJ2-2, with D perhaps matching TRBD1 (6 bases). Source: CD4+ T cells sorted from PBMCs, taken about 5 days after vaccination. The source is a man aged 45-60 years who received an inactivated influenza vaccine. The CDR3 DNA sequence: TGTGCCAGCAGTTCAGGGGCTTATGGGGAGCTGTTTTTT. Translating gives CASSSGAYGELFF.